The clone carrying this T cell receptor (beta chain) has at least ten counts. The data were obtained in a study of neurological immune-mediated disorders. TCRdb re-derived calls from the 5' RACE reads in MiXCR, one entry per CDR3 protein. The repertoire includes nearly 60,000 distinct CDR3 sequences, 3% to 4% of them detected once, and 6% to 8% sits in the top ten. The sequence was collected from a woman aged 60-75 years with multiple sclerosis. Sequencing input: PBMCs.

The CDR3 DNA sequence: TGTGCCAGCACCCGTCCGGACAAGTACGAGCAGTACTTC. Translated: CASTRPDKYEQYF. This chain uses TRBV12-3 or TRBV12-4 with TRBJ2-7; the D gene is possibly TRBD1 (5 bases). Deletions cut 7 bases from V and 4 bases from J, with 14 bases between. The CDR3 is 13 residues long.